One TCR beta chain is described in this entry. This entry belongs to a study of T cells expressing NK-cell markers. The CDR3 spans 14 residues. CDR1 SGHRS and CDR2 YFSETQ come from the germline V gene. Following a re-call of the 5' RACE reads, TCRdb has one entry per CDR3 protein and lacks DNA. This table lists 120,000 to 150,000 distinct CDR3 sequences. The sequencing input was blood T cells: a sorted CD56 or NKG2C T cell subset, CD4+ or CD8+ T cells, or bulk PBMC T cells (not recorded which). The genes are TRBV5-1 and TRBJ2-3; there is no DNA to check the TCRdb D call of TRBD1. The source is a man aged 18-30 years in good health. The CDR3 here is CASSLQGSADTQYF.